This passage covers 32 T cell receptor beta chains from one sample sequenced in a study of T cells expressing NK-cell markers. From the 5' RACE reads, TCRdb lists one entry per CDR3 protein and no DNA. The sample has a few hundred thousand distinct CDR3 sequences. Sequencing was carried out using blood T cells: a sorted CD56 or NKG2C T cell subset, CD4+ or CD8+ T cells, or bulk PBMC T cells (not recorded which). The origin of the receptors is a man aged 18 to 69 in good health.

The J gene is TRBJ2-5, the V gene TRBV12-3 or TRBV12-4. This CDR3 has 13 amino acids. The CDR3 reads CASSFGSLVAQYF.

The J gene is TRBJ2-5, the V gene TRBV3-1; TCRdb selects TRBD2, and the lack of DNA leaves this call unchecked. Per the germline V gene, CDR1 is LGHDT and CDR2 is YNNKEL (reference sequence). This CDR3 has 18 amino acids. The CDR3 here is CASSRPGYSGGARETQYF.

V is TRBV6-1 and J is TRBJ2-7; the D gene TCRdb calls, TRBD1, cannot be checked with no DNA. Germline CDR1 is MNHNS and CDR2 is SASEGT. There are 12 residues in the CDR3. The CDR3 region is CASKPGIYEQYF.

The chain is built from TRBV12-3 or TRBV12-4 and TRBJ1-1; TCRdb selects TRBD1, and the lack of DNA leaves this call unchecked. The CDR3 is 13 residues long. CDR3 protein: CASSSYTGIEAFF.

The chain is built from TRBV27 and TRBJ2-1; absent DNA, TCRdb's TRBD1 call cannot be checked. This CDR3 has 12 residues. Germline CDR1 and CDR2: MNHEY and SMNVEV (reference sequence). The CDR3 region is CASSPQGGEQFF.

The V gene is TRBV12-3 or TRBV12-4, the J gene TRBJ2-1. This CDR3 contains 14 residues. CDR3 sequence reads: CASSFRAFGGEQFF.

The chain uses TRBV5-6 and TRBJ2-1; TCRdb designates TRBD2, a call that cannot be tested without DNA. Germline values: CDR1 SGHDT, CDR2 YYEEEE. The CDR3 is 15 amino acids. CDR3 sequence reads: CASSRALESYNEQFF.

CDR3 sequence: CATSDSTLNYGYTF. This chain joins TRBV24-1 and TRBJ1-2. Germline CDR1 is KGHDR and CDR2 is SFDVKD. CDR3 length: 14 residues.

The CDR3 loop reads CSAVAGVYEQYF. This chain links TRBV20-1 with TRBJ2-7. The germline gives CDR1 DFQATT, CDR2 SNEGSKA (reference sequence). This CDR3 contains 12 residues.

V is TRBV20-1 and J is TRBJ2-1; as DNA is missing, the TRBD1 call by TCRdb cannot be tested. CDR1 and CDR2 (germline): DFQATT, SNEGSKA (reference sequence). The CDR3 runs 15 residues. The CDR3 sequence is CSARDLSRGDNEQFF.

The rearrangement links TRBV21-1 to TRBJ1-2; TCRdb gives TRBD1 as the D gene, but with no DNA this cannot be confirmed. TRBV21-1 is tagged as a pseudogene. This CDR3 has 18 residues. This CDR3 reads CASSRSSGTGATNYGYTF.

The genes are TRBV7-9 and TRBJ2-3. The CDR3 runs to 13 residues. Germline assignment: CDR1 SEHNR and CDR2 FQNEAQ (reference sequence). CDR3 loop: CASSSITWGTQYF.

This chain uses TRBV12-3 or TRBV12-4 with TRBJ1-2; the TCRdb call, TRBD1, lacks DNA for checking. The CDR3 has 15 residues. The CDR3: CASTKRTGDGYGYTF.

The chain links TRBV5-8 to TRBJ2-7; TCRdb reports TRBD2, a call that lacks DNA to check it against. This CDR3 region has 16 residues. CDR1 and CDR2 from the germline V gene are SGHTS and YDEGEE. The CDR3 loop is CASSAMRGGTTYEQYF.

The rearrangement links TRBV6-1 to TRBJ2-4; the TCRdb call, TRBD1, lacks DNA for checking. Germline-derived CDR1 and CDR2 are MNHNS and SASEGT. The CDR3 is made up of 14 amino acids. The CDR3: CASGTDRGLNIQYF.

The chain recombines TRBV27 with TRBJ2-3; TCRdb designates TRBD2, a call that cannot be tested without DNA. The CDR3 has 11 amino acids. Germline loops: CDR1 MNHEY, CDR2 SMNVEV (reference sequence). The CDR3 sequence: CASGPSDTQYF.

The chain combines TRBV25-1 with TRBJ2-2; TCRdb selects TRBD1, and the lack of DNA leaves this call unchecked. This CDR3 contains 13 residues. Per the germline V gene, CDR1 is MGHDK and CDR2 is SYGVNS. CDR3 sequence reads: CASGQGQVGELFF.

The CDR3 loop is CASSGAGVYHEQYF. V gene TRBV2 combines with J gene TRBJ2-7; as DNA is missing, the TRBD1 call by TCRdb cannot be tested. CDR1 and CDR2 (germline): SNHLY, FYNNEI. The CDR3 totals 14 residues.

The chain is built from TRBV12-3 or TRBV12-4 and TRBJ2-1; TCRdb's D gene call, TRBD2, goes unchecked for lack of DNA. This CDR3 spans 18 amino acids. Here the CDR3 reads CASKRQGGQASSYNEQFF.

The chain is built from TRBV18 and TRBJ1-1; TCRdb indicates TRBD1, and absent DNA this call remains unverified. The CDR3 is 14 residues long. Germline V gives CDR1 KGHSH, CDR2 LQKENI. The CDR3 region is CASSPQGRNTEAFF.

This chain connects TRBV4-2 to TRBJ2-4; lacking DNA, the TRBD1 call made by TCRdb goes unchecked. Germline CDR1 LGHNA, CDR2 YNFKEQ. This CDR3 region has 17 residues. This CDR3 reads CASSQEGETLAKNIQYF.

V usage is TRBV21-1 and J usage is TRBJ1-5; with no DNA, the TCRdb D assignment of TRBD1 cannot be verified. TRBV21-1 is a pseudogene. CDR3 length equals 15 residues. The CDR3 reads CASSKRGQFYQPQHF.

The rearrangement uses TRBV20-1 and TRBJ2-3; with no DNA, the TCRdb D assignment of TRBD1 cannot be verified. The CDR3 extends over 11 amino acids. Germline CDR1 reads DFQATT; CDR2 reads SNEGSKA (reference sequence). Here the CDR3 reads CSAPPGDTQYF.

The gene calls are TRBV12-3 or TRBV12-4 and TRBJ2-5; checking the TCRdb D call of TRBD1 is not possible without DNA. The CDR3 loop spans 16 amino acids. The CDR3 sequence is CASSSPHPGYGETQYF.

The chain employs TRBV7-8 and TRBJ2-7; TCRdb calls TRBD1, which cannot be checked without DNA. Per germline, CDR1 SGHVS and CDR2 FQNEAQ. The CDR3 loop spans 15 amino acids. The CDR3 is CASSGGGDGSYEQYF.

This chain uses TRBV12-5 with TRBJ1-6; TCRdb gives TRBD1 as the D gene, but with no DNA this cannot be confirmed. CDR1 is LGHNT and CDR2 is FRNRAP in the germline V gene. This CDR3 has 17 residues. CDR3: CASGLVPAGQGVSPLHF.

The CDR3 loop is CASSPRQHGEQYF. This chain uses TRBV12-3 or TRBV12-4 with TRBJ2-7; absent DNA, TCRdb's TRBD1 call cannot be checked. CDR3 size: 13 residues.

The V and J genes are TRBV12-3 or TRBV12-4 and TRBJ2-1. This CDR3 is built from 13 residues. CDR3 residues: CASSPTLNNEQFF.

This sequence joins TRBV5-1 and TRBJ2-7; TCRdb proposes TRBD1, but this gene call is untestable without DNA. Germline values: CDR1 SGHRS, CDR2 YFSETQ. The CDR3 has 15 amino acids. CDR3 in amino acids: CASSRGLQSSYEQYF.

V usage is TRBV27 and J usage is TRBJ2-2; TCRdb calls TRBD2, which cannot be checked without DNA. Germline V gives CDR1 MNHEY, CDR2 SMNVEV (reference sequence). This CDR3 is built from 15 residues. The CDR3 sequence is CASSGTRSSTGELFF.

The rearrangement joins TRBV4-2 to TRBJ2-1; TCRdb reports TRBD1, a call that lacks DNA to check it against. This CDR3 comprises 15 residues. The germline V gene encodes CDR1 LGHNA and CDR2 YNFKEQ. The CDR3: CASSQLEGPMNEQFF.

The chain has TRBV11-2 and TRBJ2-7; lacking DNA, the TRBD1 call made by TCRdb goes unchecked. The length of the CDR3 is 16 residues. Per the germline V gene, CDR1 is SGHAT and CDR2 is FQNNGV. The CDR3 here is CASSLVRLAPNYEQYF.